These 4 T cell receptor beta chains share one sample of origin, sequenced in a study of vaccination and CD4 T cells after COVID-19. Their antigens remain unidentified. Cultured CD4+ T-cell DNA underwent Oncomine TCR Beta short-read sequencing. From the PCR reads, TCRdb called clonotypes with MiXCR, one entry per CDR3 protein. The sample includes over 11,000 distinct CDR3 sequences, around 55% of them seen just once. Treatment meaning: roughly 11-day PBMC culture with coronavirus spike peptide pools or control peptides (ViraFEST assay). Sequences were derived from CD4+ T cells from blood, cultured in vitro, sampled before SARS-CoV-2 vaccination. All receptors come from a human donor who had recovered from COVID-19.

This sequence joins TRBV21-1 and TRBJ1-2. TRBV21-1 is a listed pseudogene. CDR3 size: 14 residues. The CDR3: CASNGDGTNYGYTF. CDR3 DNA sequence: TGTGCCAGCAATGGGGATGGAACTAACTATGGCTACACCTTC.

The chain links TRBV19 to TRBJ1-2, with D possibly being TRBD1 (5 bases). Trimming removed 3 bases from V and 5 bases from J, with 16 bases in between. The CDR3 runs 15 residues. Germline lookup yields CDR1 LNHDA and CDR2 SQIVND (reference sequence). The CDR3 spells CASSIGQGVWYGYTF. The CDR3 region has the DNA TGTGCCAGTAGTATCGGCCAGGGCGTTTGGTATGGCTACACCTTC.

This clonotype was picked up a small number of times. This chain uses TRBV25-1 with TRBJ1-2; the D gene is possibly TRBD1 (6 bases). V was cut by 1 base and J by 2 bases, with 8 bases left in between. Germline CDR1 is MGHDK and CDR2 is SYGVNS. The CDR3 loop spans 14 amino acids. CDR3 region: CASSESGQNYGYTF. The CDR3 DNA sequence: TGTGCCAGCAGTGAATCTGGACAGAACTATGGCTACACCTTC.

This chain joins TRBV7-2 and TRBJ2-2; D gene unclear. The CDR3 has 14 amino acids. CDR1 SGHTA and CDR2 FQGNSA come from the germline V gene. Trimming took off 1 base at V and 5 bases at J, with 8 bases between the two ends. The CDR3: CASSLVGRTGELFF. The CDR3 nucleotides read TGTGCCAGCAGCTTAGTAGGTCGGACCGGGGAGCTGTTTTTT.